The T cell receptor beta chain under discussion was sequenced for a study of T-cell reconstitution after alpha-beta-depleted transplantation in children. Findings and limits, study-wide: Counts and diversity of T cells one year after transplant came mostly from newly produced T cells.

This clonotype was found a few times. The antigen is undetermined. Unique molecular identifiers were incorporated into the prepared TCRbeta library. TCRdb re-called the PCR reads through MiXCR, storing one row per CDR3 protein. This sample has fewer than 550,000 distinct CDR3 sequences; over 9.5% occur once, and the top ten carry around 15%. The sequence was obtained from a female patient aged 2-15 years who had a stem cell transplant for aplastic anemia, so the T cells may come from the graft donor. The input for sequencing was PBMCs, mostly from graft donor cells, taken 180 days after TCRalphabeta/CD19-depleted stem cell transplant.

The CDR3 region is CASSLSGESDIAFF. The DNA for the CDR3 is TGTGCCAGCAGCTTATCGGGGGAGTCAGATATTGCTTTCTTT. The V call is TRBV7-2, the J call TRBJ1-1; perhaps TRBD1 as D (5 bases). The germline V gene encodes CDR1 SGHTA and CDR2 FQGNSA. CDR3 length: 14 amino acids. Trimming took 2 bases from V and 11 from J, leaving 18 bases between them. The complete variable domain, with remaining parts taken from reference TRBV7-2 and TRBJ1-1, reads GAGVSQSPSNKVTEKGKDVELRCDPISGHTALYWYRQSLGQGLEFLIYFQGNSAPDKSGLPSDRFSAERTGGSVSTLTIQRTQQEDSAVYLCASSLSGESDIAFFGQGTRLTVV.